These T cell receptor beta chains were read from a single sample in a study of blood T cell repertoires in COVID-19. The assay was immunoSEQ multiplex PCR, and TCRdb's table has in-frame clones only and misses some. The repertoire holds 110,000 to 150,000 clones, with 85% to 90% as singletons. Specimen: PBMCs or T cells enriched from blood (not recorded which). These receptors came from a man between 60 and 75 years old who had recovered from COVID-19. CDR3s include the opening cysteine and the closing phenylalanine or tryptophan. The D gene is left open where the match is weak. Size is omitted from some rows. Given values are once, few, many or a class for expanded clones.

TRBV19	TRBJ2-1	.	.	TGTGCCAGTAGTCCTACAGGGTTGATATACAATGAGCAGTTCTTC	CASSPTGLIYNEQFF
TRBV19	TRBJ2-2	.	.	TGTGCCAGTAGTATGCTTCCCGGCACCGGGGAGCTGTTTTTT	CASSMLPGTGELFF
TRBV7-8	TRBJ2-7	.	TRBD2	TGTGCCAGCAGCCCCGGGACTAGGGGCTACGAGCAGTACTTC	CASSPGTRGYEQYF
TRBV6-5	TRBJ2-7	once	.	TGTGCCACCCGGGATACCTACGAGCAGTACTTC	CATRDTYEQYF
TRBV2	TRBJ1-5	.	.	TGTGCCAGCAAAAATGTCGGGGGGCCCGGCAATCAGCCCCAGCATTTT	CASKNVGGPGNQPQHF
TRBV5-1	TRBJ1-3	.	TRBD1	TGCGCCAGCAGCCGGGCAGGGGGCAACTCTGGAAACACCATATATTTT	CASSRAGGNSGNTIYF
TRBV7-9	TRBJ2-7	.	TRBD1	TGTGCCAGCAGCCCGACAGGGGGGACCTACGAGCAGTACTTC	CASSPTGGTYEQYF
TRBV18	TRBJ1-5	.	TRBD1	TGTGCCAGCTCCCCGGGACAGGGCTTTCTCCAGCCCCAGCATTTT	CASSPGQGFLQPQHF
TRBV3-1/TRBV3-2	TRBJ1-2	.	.	TGTGCCAGCAGCCCCATTGGGGGGGCGGGTGGCTACACCTTC	CASSPIGGAGGYTF
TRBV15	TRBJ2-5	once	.	TGTGCCACCAGCAGAGATAGTTTGGGACACCGGAACCAAGAGACCCAGTACTTC	CATSRDSLGHRNQETQYF
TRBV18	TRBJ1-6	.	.	TGTGCCAGCTCACCACAGGGGGTAGTTTCACCCCTCCACTTT	CASSPQGVVSPLHF
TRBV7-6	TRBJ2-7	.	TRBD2	TGTGCCAGCAGCTTAGAACTAGCGGGGACCCCTTCCTACGAGCAGTACTTC	CASSLELAGTPSYEQYF
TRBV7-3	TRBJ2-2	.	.	TGTGCCAGCAGCTCAAAGAACACCGGGGAGCTGTTTTTT	CASSSKNTGELFF
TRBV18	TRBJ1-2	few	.	TGTGCCAGCTCACCACCGAGCCTACAGAACTATGGCTACACCTTC	CASSPPSLQNYGYTF
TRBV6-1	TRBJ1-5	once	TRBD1	TGTGCCAGCAGTGTCCTTGTGGCCAGGGGGGTAAAGCAGCCCCAGCATTTT	CASSVLVARGVKQPQHF
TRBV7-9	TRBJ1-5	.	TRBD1	TGTGCCAGCACCCCTGACAGGGGGGATCAGCCCCAGCATTTT	CASTPDRGDQPQHF
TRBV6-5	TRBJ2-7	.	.	TGTGCCAGCAGTTACTATAGGGGCGAGCAGTACTTC	CASSYYRGEQYF
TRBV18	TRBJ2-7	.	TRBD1	TGTGCCAGCTCCCCAGGGGGCGCCGAGCAGTACTTC	CASSPGGAEQYF
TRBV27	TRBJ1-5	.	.	TGTGCCAGCAGTTTAGGCAGGGCCTCAAAGCCCCAGCATTTT	CASSLGRASKPQHF
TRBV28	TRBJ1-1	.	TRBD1	TGTGCCAGCAGACCCGGGACAGTGAACACTGAAGCTTTCTTT	CASRPGTVNTEAFF
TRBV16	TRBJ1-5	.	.	TGTGCCAGCAGCCCTACCGGCAATCAGCCCCAGCATTTT	CASSPTGNQPQHF
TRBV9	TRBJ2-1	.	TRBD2	TGTGCCAGCAGCTCGAGCGGGGGCCGAGCTTGGGATGAGCAGTTCTTC	CASSSSGGRAWDEQFF
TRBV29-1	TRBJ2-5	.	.	TGCAGCATTGACAGGTCCCAAGAGACCCAGTACTTC	CSIDRSQETQYF
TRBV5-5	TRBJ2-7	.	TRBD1	TGTGCCAGCAACCCGGACAGGGGAGGGTCCTACGAGCAGTACTTC	CASNPDRGGSYEQYF
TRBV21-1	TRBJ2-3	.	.	TGTGCCAGCAGCCCCCCATGGTCGCCAGGGGATCCAGATACGCAGTATTTT	CASSPPWSPGDPDTQYF
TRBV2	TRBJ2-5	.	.	TGTGCCAGCAGTGATTCGGGAATACAAGAGACCCAGTACTTC	CASSDSGIQETQYF
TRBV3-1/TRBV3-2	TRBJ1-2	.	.	TGTGCCAGCAGCCAAGGGAACAGGGCGGCTGGCTACACCTTC	CASSQGNRAAGYTF
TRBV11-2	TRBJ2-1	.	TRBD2	TGTGCCAGCAGCTTAGTGCGGGGGACGTCCAATGAGCAGTTCTTC	CASSLVRGTSNEQFF
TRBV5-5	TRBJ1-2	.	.	TGTGCCAGCAGCTTGTTTGACACGCGGGGTTCCGACTACACCTTC	CASSLFDTRGSDYTF
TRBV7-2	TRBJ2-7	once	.	TGTGCCAGCAGCCCCTTCTACGAGCAGTACTTC	CASSPFYEQYF
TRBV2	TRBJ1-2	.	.	TGTGCCAGCAGCCTATATAGACAGCTCGAAGATGGCTACACCTTC	CASSLYRQLEDGYTF
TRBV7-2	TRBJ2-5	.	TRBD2	TGTGCCAGCAGCTCGCGGACTAGCGGGAGTGGGGGGGGGACCCAGTACTTC	CASSSRTSGSGGGTQYF
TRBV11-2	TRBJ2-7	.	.	TGTGCCAGCAGCCCCATAAGGGGCACAGAGTCCTACGAGCAGTACTTC	CASSPIRGTESYEQYF